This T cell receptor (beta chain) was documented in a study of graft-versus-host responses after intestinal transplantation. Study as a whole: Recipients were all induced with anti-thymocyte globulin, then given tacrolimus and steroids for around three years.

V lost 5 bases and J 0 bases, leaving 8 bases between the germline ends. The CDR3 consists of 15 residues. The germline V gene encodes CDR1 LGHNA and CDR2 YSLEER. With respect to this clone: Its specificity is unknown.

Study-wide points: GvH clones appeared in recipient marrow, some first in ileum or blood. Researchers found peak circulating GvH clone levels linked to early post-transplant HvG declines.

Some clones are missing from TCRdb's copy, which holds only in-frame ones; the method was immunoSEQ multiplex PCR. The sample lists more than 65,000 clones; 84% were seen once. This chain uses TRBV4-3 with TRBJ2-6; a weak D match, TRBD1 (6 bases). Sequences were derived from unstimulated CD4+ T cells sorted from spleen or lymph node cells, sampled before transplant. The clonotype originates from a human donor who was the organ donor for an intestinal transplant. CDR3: CASSSQGSGANVLTF. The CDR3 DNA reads TGCGCCAGCAGCTCACAGGGCTCTGGGGCCAACGTCCTGACTTTC.